Described below is a single TCR beta chain sequence and its context. Per the study methods: Reference gene primer amplification gave nucleated cell count estimates. Assay used: immunoSEQ multiplex PCR; TCRdb lists only in-frame clones, some missing. V, J and clone size are those of that table, while D and trimming were read from the DNA. Of over 200,000 clones in the sample, 75% to 90% were seen once. Germline loops: CDR1 MDHEN, CDR2 SYDVKM. Trimming removed 6 bases from V and 4 bases from J, with 10 bases in between. The CDR3 extends over 12 amino acids. This entry belongs to a study of blood T cell repertoires in COVID-19. Background on the study: Specimens from acute and convalescent COVID-19 originated in the United States, Italy and Spain. PBMCs, B-cell-depleted T cells, or T cells were the source of the cDNA or gDNA that made up the material.

The sample consisted of peripheral blood. The sequence derives from a man aged 55 to 69 who had recovered from COVID-19. The chain carries TRBV28 and TRBJ2-7; a weak D match, TRBD1 (5 bases). CDR3 DNA sequence: TGTGCCAGCAGCCCGAGACAGTACGAGCAGTACTTC. It codes for CASSPRQYEQYF.